Below are 19 T cell receptor beta chains sequenced from a single sample in a study of beta chain features in type 1 diabetes (dated by TCRdb to between 2017 and 2018). The library was made by the immunoSEQ multiplex PCR assay. The entire isolated RNA was reverse transcribed using the High Capacity cDNA Reverse Transcription Kit, and thus expressed TCRB transcripts were sequenced. TCRdb took this table from immuneACCESS and kept in-frame rearrangements with V and J called. Such tables lack part of the clones; where checked against another copy, unresolved V genes explain under half of the gap, and the rest is unexplained. Counted in this sample were hundreds of thousands of clones; more than 65% of them appeared once. The ten largest clones take up approximately 0.053% of the sample. Sequenced material: naive CD4+ T cells from blood. This specimen's cell subset or site label, interpreted: true naive CD4+ T cells. These receptors originate from a man younger than 45 in good health.

This chain uses TRBV10-3 with TRBJ2-1; D possibly corresponds to TRBD1 (6 bases). CDR1 is ENHRY and CDR2 is SYGVKD in the germline V gene. The ends were cut back, 4 bases at V and 5 bases at J, with 9 bases in the middle. This CDR3 has 13 residues. Here the CDR3 reads CAISVRTDNEQFF. The CDR3 DNA sequence: TGTGCCATCAGTGTTCGGACAGACAATGAGCAGTTCTTC.

V usage is TRBV20-1 and J usage is TRBJ2-3; maybe TRBD2 (5 bases). Germline assignment: CDR1 DFQATT and CDR2 SNEGSKA (reference sequence). V dropped 5 bases and J dropped 6 bases, with 9 bases sitting between them. This CDR3 comprises 11 residues. CDR3 region: CSAEIADTQYF. CDR3 sequence (DNA): TGCAGTGCTGAAATAGCGGATACGCAGTATTTT.

This rearrangement joins TRBV15 to TRBJ2-1; 8 positions match TRBD2. This CDR3 has 15 residues. Germline assignment: CDR1 LNHNV and CDR2 YYDKDF (reference sequence). V was clipped by 3 bases and J by 7 bases; unmatched bases: 8. The CDR3 loop is CATSSQRAGVNEQFF. In nucleotides, the CDR3 is TGTGCCACCAGCAGTCAGCGAGCGGGGGTTAATGAGCAGTTCTTC.

This clone was seen a single time. The chain couples TRBV9 to TRBJ2-1; 9 bases agree with TRBD2. V shed 0 bases and J 4 bases; nucleotides not matched to a gene: 5. Looked up from germline, CDR1 is SGDLS and CDR2 is YYNGEE. CDR3 length: 16 amino acids. The CDR3 here is CASSVAPSGTYNEQFF. CDR3 DNA: TGTGCCAGCAGCGTAGCTCCTAGCGGGACGTACAATGAGCAGTTCTTC.

This rearrangement joins TRBV29-1 to TRBJ1-1, with D uncertain. The CDR3 runs 11 residues. Germline V gene sequence: CDR1 SQVTM, CDR2 ANQGSEA. The V and J ends lost 2 bases and 2 bases respectively, with 3 bases between them. The CDR3 protein is CSVESNTEAFF. Written as DNA, the CDR3 is TGCAGCGTTGAATCCAACACTGAAGCTTTCTTT.

The chain combines TRBV12-5 with TRBJ2-1; either TRBD1 or TRBD2 may fit D (5 bases each). CDR1 is LGHNT, CDR2 FRNRAP, per germline. The CDR3 spans 15 residues. Between the trimmed V and J ends, which lost 6 bases and 0 bases, there was a span of 12 bases. In nucleotides, the CDR3 is TGTGCTAGTGGCCCGGGGCCAAGCTCCTACAATGAGCAGTTCTTC. Translation: CASGPGPSSYNEQFF.

The chain carries TRBV5-4 and TRBJ2-3, with 7 bases identical to TRBD2. The CDR3 has 15 residues. CDR1 SGHNT and CDR2 YYREEE come from the germline V gene (reference sequence). Trimming took 0 bases from V and 3 from J; bases not matched to a gene: 4. The CDR3 bases are TGTGCCAGCAGCTTGGGTCGGGGGGAAACAGATACGCAGTATTTT. It is translated as CASSLGRGETDTQYF.

The rearrangement joins TRBV7-2 to TRBJ2-7, with D possibly matching TRBD1 (5 bases). V was trimmed by 1 base and J by 2 bases, leaving 9 bases between them. The V gene's germline CDR1 is SGHTA and CDR2 FQGNSA. This CDR3 spans 14 amino acids. CDR3 protein: CASSLVRVAYEQYF. In DNA, the CDR3 is TGTGCCAGCAGCTTAGTCAGGGTAGCCTACGAGCAGTACTTC.

On this clone: The sample contains more than one DNA sequence encoding this CDR3. This sequence joins TRBV30 and TRBJ2-7, with D perhaps TRBD1 (6 bases). Trimming stripped 0 bases from V and 6 bases from J, with 6 bases between. Germline V lookup: CDR1 GTSNPN, CDR2 SVGIG (reference sequence). This CDR3 has 11 residues. CDR3 sequence (DNA): TGTGCCTGGAGTGTAGGGGGCGAGCAGTACTTC. Translated, it gives CAWSVGGEQYF.

The chain combines TRBV29-1 with TRBJ2-7; no clear D. CDR3 size: 12 residues. Germline V gene sequence: CDR1 SQVTM, CDR2 ANQGSEA. V lost 5 bases and J 2 bases, leaving 10 bases between the germline ends. For the CDR3, the DNA is TGCAGCGTTCTGGTCAGGCCCTACGAGCAGTACTTC. Its translation: CSVLVRPYEQYF.

This clone was detected a few times. The junction does not match germline at one end; this may be a read error. V usage is TRBV25-1 and J usage is TRBJ1-2; no clear D. This CDR3 comprises 12 residues. Germline V gene sequence: CDR1 MGHDK, CDR2 SYGVNS. In DNA, the CDR3 is TGTGCCAGCACTGAAGTTCTGGGAGGCTACACCTTC. This sequence encodes CASTEVLGGYTF.

As concerns this clone: The sample has other DNA sequences that encode this CDR3 too. The chain links TRBV28 to TRBJ2-3; D is perhaps TRBD1 (5 bases). V dropped 2 bases and J dropped 6 bases, with 9 bases sitting between them. The CDR3 loop spans 13 amino acids. Germline CDR1 MDHEN, CDR2 SYDVKM. CDR3 region: CASSLPDTDTQYF. CDR3 DNA: TGTGCCAGCAGTTTACCGGACACGGATACGCAGTATTTT.

The genes are TRBV2 and TRBJ2-5; D gene unclear. The germline CDR1 and CDR2 sequences are SNHLY and FYNNEI. The V end lost 7 bases, the J end lost 2 bases, and 11 bases lay between the germline ends. The CDR3 loop spans 13 amino acids. CDR3 nucleotides: TGTGCCAGCACCGGGCTGGGTCAAGAGACCCAGTACTTC. This sequence encodes CASTGLGQETQYF.

The V call is TRBV9, the J call TRBJ2-3; no reliable D call. The V and J ends lost 0 bases and 2 bases respectively, with 10 bases between them. The CDR3 consists of 15 residues. Germline values: CDR1 SGDLS, CDR2 YYNGEE. The CDR3 bases are TGTGCCAGCAGCGTAGGCGGAGAATTCACAGATACGCAGTATTTT. This codes for CASSVGGEFTDTQYF.

In the case of this clone: A junction boundary mismatches the germline segment, possibly from a read error. The chain recombines TRBV9 with TRBJ2-3; 9 bases are shared with TRBD2. Germline-derived CDR1 and CDR2 are SGDLS and YYNGEE. CDR3 length equals 15 residues. CDR3 sequence: CASSVGSGKAGGIDF. The DNA of the CDR3 is TGTGCCAGCAGCGTAGGAAGTGGGAAAGCGGGGGGTATAGATTTT.

The chain is built from TRBV30 and TRBJ2-7; perhaps TRBD1 as D (5 bases). Germline assignment: CDR1 GTSNPN and CDR2 SVGIG (reference sequence). Trimming left V 4 bases short and J 3 bases short, with 10 bases between. The CDR3 covers 12 residues. The CDR3 region has the DNA TGTGCCTGGATTGACAGCTACTACGAGCAGTACTTC. Its protein product is CAWIDSYYEQYF. Full variable domain (remainder filled in from reference TRBV30 and TRBJ2-7): SQTIHQWPATLVQPVGSPLSLECTVEGTSNPNLYWYRQAAGRGLQLLFYSVGIGQISSEVPQNLSASRPQDRQFILSSKKLLLSDSGFYLCAWIDSYYEQYFGPGTRLTVT.

This rearrangement joins TRBV30 to TRBJ2-7; D is possibly TRBD1 (5 bases). V lost 2 bases and J lost 0, with 14 bases in between. CDR1 and CDR2 from the germline V gene are GTSNPN and SVGIG (reference sequence). CDR3 length: 15 amino acids. CDR3 sequence: CAWSWSGRSSYEQYF. In DNA form, the CDR3 reads TGTGCCTGGAGTTGGTCAGGGCGTAGCTCCTACGAGCAGTACTTC.

The chain is built from TRBV30 and TRBJ2-1; 10 nucleotides line up with TRBD2. V shed 8 bases and J 6 bases; nucleotides not matched to a gene: 10. Germline loops: CDR1 GTSNPN, CDR2 SVGIG (reference sequence). This CDR3 has 14 residues. CDR3 DNA sequence: TGTGCCATACTCAAGCGGGAGGGCCCCAATGAGCAGTTCTTC. This sequence encodes CAILKREGPNEQFF. The variable domain in full, completed from reference TRBV30 and TRBJ2-1, reads SQTIHQWPATLVQPVGSPLSLECTVEGTSNPNLYWYRQAAGRGLQLLFYSVGIGQISSEVPQNLSASRPQDRQFILSSKKLLLSDSGFYLCAILKREGPNEQFFGPGTRLTVL.

This clone was seen only once. The rearrangement joins TRBV5-6 to TRBJ2-5, with TRBD2 matching 7 bases. V lost 0 bases to trimming and J lost 6 bases; unmatched junction nucleotides: 5. Per the germline V gene, CDR1 is SGHDT and CDR2 is YYEEEE. This CDR3 comprises 14 residues. DNA for the CDR3: TGTGCCAGCAGCTTGGCAGCGGGAAAGAAGACCCAGTACTTC. It is translated as CASSLAAGKKTQYF.